This passage covers 30 T cell receptor beta chains from one sample sequenced in a study of radiotherapy plus CTLA-4 blockade in lung cancer. Clones were read by immunoSEQ multiplex PCR, and TCRdb kept only the in-frame ones, dropping some. The sample contains approximately 19,000 clones, 86% of which appear only once. This sample comprised peripheral blood, obtained from a patient treated with radiotherapy plus ipilimumab. The receptors here all came from a human donor with non-small cell lung cancer whose response to radiotherapy plus ipilimumab could not be evaluated.

The V gene is TRBV7-9, the J gene TRBJ1-1, with D possibly matching TRBD1 (6 bases). The V gene's germline CDR1 is SEHNR and CDR2 FQNEAQ (reference sequence). Trimming took 7 bases from V and 0 from J, leaving 18 bases between them. The CDR3 is 16 amino acids. The DNA of the CDR3 is TGTGCCAGCAAAAAGGACAGTCCCTTCATGAACACTGAAGCTTTCTTT. It encodes CASKKDSPFMNTEAFF.

The V gene is TRBV4-2, the J gene TRBJ2-2; D might be TRBD2 (5 bases). Germline loops: CDR1 LGHNA, CDR2 YNFKEQ. There are 16 residues in the CDR3. V lost 4 bases, J lost 2 bases, and 14 bases lay in between. This chain's CDR3 is CASSRTSISNTGELFF. The DNA for the CDR3 is TGTGCCAGCAGCCGGACTTCCATCTCAAACACCGGGGAGCTGTTTTTT.

The CDR3 nucleotides read TGTGCCAGCAGTTTGAGGAGTGTGGGCAATCAGCCCCAGCATTTT. Its translation is CASSLRSVGNQPQHF. The V call is TRBV28, the J call TRBJ1-5; D ambiguous. Trimming cost V 3 bases and J 2 bases, with 11 bases left between them. This CDR3 is 15 amino acids long. Looked up from germline, CDR1 is MDHEN and CDR2 is SYDVKM.

In this sample, this clone turned up once. This rearrangement joins TRBV2 to TRBJ2-1; D gene unclear. Germline V gene lookup returns CDR1 SNHLY and CDR2 FYNNEI. This CDR3 spans 16 amino acids. Between the trimmed V and J ends, which lost 2 bases and 1 base, there was a span of 12 bases. The CDR3 here is CASSEFGFWSYNEQFF. The CDR3 bases are TGTGCCAGCAGTGAATTCGGGTTTTGGTCCTACAATGAGCAGTTCTTC.

This sequence joins TRBV28 and TRBJ1-1, with D perhaps TRBD1 (6 bases). Germline CDR1 reads MDHEN; CDR2 reads SYDVKM. The length of the CDR3 is 14 residues. V was clipped by 1 base and J by 3 bases, with 9 bases between them. The CDR3 DNA reads TGTGCCAGCAGTTTATTACAGGGCCACACTGAAGCTTTCTTT. This encodes CASSLLQGHTEAFF.

This clone has just one count. The V gene is TRBV5-4, the J gene TRBJ2-3; 9 nucleotides line up with TRBD2. Germline V CDR1 and CDR2: SGHNT, YYREEE (reference sequence). J gave up 3 bases and V 5 bases, and 7 bases lay outside the gene matches. The CDR3 runs 15 residues. CDR3 sequence: CASRTAGGGTDTQYF. The CDR3, as DNA: TGTGCCAGCAGGACGGCGGGAGGGGGGACAGATACGCAGTATTTT.

The gene calls are TRBV7-9 and TRBJ2-1; 9 bases line up with TRBD2. J was trimmed by 8 bases and V by 2 bases; bases with no gene match: 7. Germline CDR1 is SEHNR and CDR2 is FQNEAQ (reference sequence). CDR3 length: 15 residues. The DNA of the CDR3 is TGTGCCAGCAGCTTACGGCGGGGGGGCCTTGATGAGCAGTTCTTC. Its translation: CASSLRRGGLDEQFF.

The chain employs TRBV2 and TRBJ2-1; 8 bases map to TRBD2. The germline V gene encodes CDR1 SNHLY and CDR2 FYNNEI. This CDR3 is built from 15 residues. The junction had 3 bases not matched to a gene; V was cut back by 5 bases and J by 0 bases. CDR3 protein: CASSRSGASYNEQFF. CDR3 in DNA: TGTGCCAGCAGTCGTAGCGGGGCCTCCTACAATGAGCAGTTCTTC.

The chain carries TRBV19 and TRBJ2-5; 8 positions match TRBD1. Looked up from germline, CDR1 is LNHDA and CDR2 is SQIVND (reference sequence). V trimming: 3 bases; J trimming: 3 bases; junction bases outside the gene matches: 6. The CDR3 contains 15 residues. CDR3 DNA: TGTGCCAGTAGTATCGGACAGGGCCGAGAAGAGACCCAGTACTTC. It is translated as CASSIGQGREETQYF.

The chain recombines TRBV27 with TRBJ2-2, with 7 nucleotides matching TRBD1. Looked up from germline, CDR1 is MNHEY and CDR2 is SMNVEV (reference sequence). This CDR3 is built from 15 residues. The V segment lost 7 bases and the J segment 1 base; nucleotides outside the gene matches: 6. The CDR3 bases are TGTGCCAGCACCTACACAGGGGTGAACACCGGGGAGCTGTTTTTT. Translated, it gives CASTYTGVNTGELFF.

V usage is TRBV6-6 and J usage is TRBJ2-2, with unresolved D. The CDR3 totals 13 residues. In germline, CDR1 is MNHNY, CDR2 SVGAGI (reference sequence). V lost 4 bases and J 4 bases, leaving 7 bases between the germline ends. CDR3: CASSFSTTGELFF. CDR3 nucleotide sequence: TGTGCCAGCAGTTTTAGTACCACCGGGGAGCTGTTTTTT.

V is TRBV29-1 and J is TRBJ2-5; D is possibly TRBD2 (6 bases). Germline V gene lookup returns CDR1 SQVTM and CDR2 ANQGSEA. The CDR3 covers 15 residues. V dropped 0 bases and J dropped 5 bases, with 16 bases sitting between them. The CDR3 bases are TGCAGCGTTGAAGATGGCACATTCGGAGGGGAGACCCAGTACTTC. As protein: CSVEDGTFGGETQYF.

This clone was seen a handful of times. This chain connects TRBV5-4 to TRBJ1-1; tentative D call: TRBD1 (5 bases). V was clipped by 4 bases and J by 0 bases, with 22 bases between them. Germline-derived CDR1 and CDR2 are SGHNT and YYREEE (reference sequence). This CDR3 has 18 residues. DNA of the CDR3: TGTGCCAGCAGCGAAAAAGTGGCAGGGTTCGGACTGAACACTGAAGCTTTCTTT. Protein sequence: CASSEKVAGFGLNTEAFF.

V usage is TRBV4-1 and J usage is TRBJ1-5; D is perhaps TRBD1 (6 bases). Trimming removed 0 bases from V and 0 bases from J, with 6 bases in between. Germline-derived CDR1 and CDR2 are MGHRA and YSYEKL. The CDR3 sequence is 15 residues long. CDR3 loop: CASSQEGGSNQPQHF. CDR3 in DNA: TGCGCCAGCAGCCAAGAAGGGGGTAGCAATCAGCCCCAGCATTTT.

This chain links TRBV6-1 with TRBJ1-1, with 11 bases fitting TRBD1. The CDR3 has 16 amino acids. With V trimmed by 1 base and J by 6 bases, 7 bases remained unmatched. Germline V gene lookup returns CDR1 MNHNS and CDR2 SASEGT. The CDR3 is CASSEGPGTGGPEAFF. The CDR3 DNA reads as TGTGCCAGCAGTGAAGGTCCCGGGACAGGGGGACCTGAAGCTTTCTTT.

This chain uses TRBV5-5 with TRBJ2-3, with 8 bases that match TRBD1. With 3 bases clipped from V and 5 bases from J, the junction kept 20 bases outside the gene matches. This CDR3 is built from 19 residues. Germline CDR1 SGHKS, CDR2 YYEKEE (reference sequence). DNA of the CDR3: TGTGCCAGCAGCTCGGTCCCCTCGGACAGGGCGATTAGAAAAGATACGCAGTATTTT. Translation: CASSSVPSDRAIRKDTQYF.

This chain uses TRBV7-2 with TRBJ2-2; TRBD2 matches 8 bases. This CDR3 contains 15 residues. V dropped 5 bases and J dropped 2; count of bases not matched to a gene: 4. Germline values: CDR1 SGHTA, CDR2 FQGNSA. This chain's CDR3 is CASSPGGVNTGELFF. The CDR3 DNA reads TGTGCCAGCAGCCCGGGGGGGGTTAACACCGGGGAGCTGTTTTTT.

The chain has TRBV6-4 and TRBJ1-5; D unresolved. With 0 bases removed from V and 5 bases from J, the gap between germline ends came to 11 bases. The CDR3 covers 15 residues. The germline V gene has CDR1 MRHNA and CDR2 SNTAGT. The CDR3 bases are TGTGCCAGCAGTGACTCTTACGGCGGGGATCAGCCCCAGCATTTT. Translated: CASSDSYGGDQPQHF.

The chain combines TRBV28 with TRBJ2-7, with TRBD2 matching over 11 bases. This CDR3 is 17 amino acids long. The germline V gene has CDR1 MDHEN and CDR2 SYDVKM. Trimming took 1 base from V and 0 from J; bases not matched to a gene: 5. The CDR3 loop is CASSLYTSGRSSYEQYF. The DNA of the CDR3 is TGTGCCAGCAGTTTATACACTAGCGGGAGAAGCTCCTACGAGCAGTACTTC.

As regards this clone: This CDR3 is also generated by other DNA sequences in the sample. This chain uses TRBV5-6 with TRBJ2-1; a weak D match, TRBD2 (6 bases). Germline V gene lookup returns CDR1 SGHDT and CDR2 YYEEEE. This CDR3 contains 14 residues. V gave up 0 bases and J gave up 10 bases, with 14 bases separating them. The chain's CDR3 is CASSLVRGFGEQFF. CDR3 sequence (DNA): TGTGCCAGCAGCTTGGTGCGGGGATTTGGGGAGCAGTTCTTC.

The rearrangement joins TRBV19 to TRBJ2-1; TRBD2 might be the D (6 bases). Germline V gene lookup returns CDR1 LNHDA and CDR2 SQIVND (reference sequence). There are 14 residues in the CDR3. V dropped 6 bases and J dropped 4 bases, with 13 bases sitting between them. The CDR3: CASRGGDRYNEQFF. In DNA form, the CDR3 reads TGTGCCAGTAGGGGCGGGGATCGTTACAATGAGCAGTTCTTC.

This clone was counted once. The chain couples TRBV28 to TRBJ2-5, with TRBD2 as a possible D gene (6 bases). The CDR3 length is 12 residues. V gave up 6 bases and J gave up 4 bases, with 9 bases separating them. CDR1 is MDHEN and CDR2 is SYDVKM in the germline V gene. The CDR3 reads CASSGAGETQYF. CDR3 sequence (DNA): TGTGCCAGCAGCGGAGCGGGAGAGACCCAGTACTTC. Variable domain in full (rest from reference TRBV28 and TRBJ2-5): DVKVTQSSRYLVKRTGEKVFLECVQDMDHENMFWYRQDPGLGLRLIYFSYDVKMKEKGDIPEGYSVSREKKERFSLILESASTNQTSMYLCASSGAGETQYFGPGTRLLVL.

The genes are TRBV5-4 and TRBJ2-7, with 9 bases lining up with TRBD1. The CDR3 consists of 15 residues. CDR1 is SGHNT and CDR2 is YYREEE in the germline V gene (reference sequence). V was pared by 4 bases and J by 3 bases, with 8 bases of the junction left unmatched. This CDR3 is CASSPGTGRDYEQYF. The DNA of the CDR3 is TGTGCCAGCAGCCCTGGGACAGGGAGGGACTACGAGCAGTACTTC.

As regards this clone: Compared with germline, one end of the junction differs, possibly owing to a read error. The chain links TRBV12-5 to TRBJ2-1, with TRBD2 matching 7 bases. Germline CDR1 is LGHNT and CDR2 is FRNRAP. The CDR3 runs to 13 residues. The CDR3 region is CASGLGVSGHEVF. In DNA, the CDR3 is TGTGCTAGTGGTTTGGGGGTTAGCGGGCACGAGGTCTTC. Looking up the rest from reference TRBV12-5 and TRBJ2-1 gives the full variable domain: DARVTQTPRHKVTEMGQEVTMRCQPILGHNTVFWYRQTMMQGLELLAYFRNRAPLDDSGMPKDRFSAEMPDATLATLKIQPSEPRDSAVYFCASGLGVSGHEVFGPGTRLTVL.

This clone was detected only a few times. Written as DNA, the CDR3 is TGCGCCAGCAGCCAAGATTTTGGCAGGGCTGGAGGCTACACCTTC. It is translated as CASSQDFGRAGGYTF. The V call is TRBV4-3, the J call TRBJ1-2, with D possibly matching TRBD1 (5 bases). The germline V and J ends were trimmed by 0 bases and 8 bases, with 16 bases remaining between them. The CDR3 runs 15 residues. CDR1 is LGHNA and CDR2 is YSLEER in the germline V gene.

This clone was found once. This rearrangement joins TRBV19 to TRBJ2-7, with 11 bases matching TRBD2. V gave up 4 bases and J gave up 2 bases; unmatched junction bases: 7. The CDR3 sequence is 16 residues long. Looked up from germline, CDR1 is LNHDA and CDR2 is SQIVND (reference sequence). CDR3 region: CASSTTSGGAAYEQYF. The CDR3 nucleotides read TGTGCCAGTAGTACTACTAGCGGGGGCGCAGCCTACGAGCAGTACTTC.

The rearrangement uses TRBV7-9 and TRBJ2-6, with no clear D. The CDR3 spans 14 residues. The germline V gene has CDR1 SEHNR and CDR2 FQNEAQ (reference sequence). V was trimmed by 3 bases and J by 1 base, leaving 4 bases between them. The CDR3 protein is CASSFSSGANVLTF. The CDR3 DNA is TGTGCCAGCAGCTTTAGTTCTGGGGCCAACGTCCTGACTTTC.

This chain joins TRBV10-2 and TRBJ2-7; D might be TRBD1 (5 bases). Germline lookup yields CDR1 WSHSY and CDR2 SAAADI. The V and J ends lost 6 bases and 4 bases respectively, with 10 bases between them. The CDR3 runs to 12 residues. This CDR3 reads CASRQGKYEQYF. The DNA of the CDR3 is TGCGCCAGCAGGCAGGGAAAATACGAGCAGTACTTC.

This rearrangement joins TRBV7-8 to TRBJ1-1; 7 bases match TRBD1. Losses at the gene ends were 5 bases for V and 4 bases for J; bases not matched to a gene: 13. CDR1 is SGHVS, CDR2 FQNEAQ, per germline. The CDR3 totals 16 residues. CDR3 bases: TGTGCCAGCAGCCCCGGAGAGAGGGGGCGAGGCACTGAAGCTTTCTTT. It yields the protein CASSPGERGRGTEAFF.

A single count supports this clone. This rearrangement joins TRBV27 to TRBJ2-5, with D perhaps matching TRBD1 (6 bases). This CDR3 is built from 16 residues. The V end lost 2 bases, the J end lost 1 base, and 14 bases lay between the germline ends. Germline CDR1 is MNHEY and CDR2 is SMNVEV (reference sequence). Here the CDR3 DNA reads TGTGCCAGCAGTTTACGGGCCCACAGGGTCCAAGAGACCCAGTACTTC. Amino acid sequence: CASSLRAHRVQETQYF.